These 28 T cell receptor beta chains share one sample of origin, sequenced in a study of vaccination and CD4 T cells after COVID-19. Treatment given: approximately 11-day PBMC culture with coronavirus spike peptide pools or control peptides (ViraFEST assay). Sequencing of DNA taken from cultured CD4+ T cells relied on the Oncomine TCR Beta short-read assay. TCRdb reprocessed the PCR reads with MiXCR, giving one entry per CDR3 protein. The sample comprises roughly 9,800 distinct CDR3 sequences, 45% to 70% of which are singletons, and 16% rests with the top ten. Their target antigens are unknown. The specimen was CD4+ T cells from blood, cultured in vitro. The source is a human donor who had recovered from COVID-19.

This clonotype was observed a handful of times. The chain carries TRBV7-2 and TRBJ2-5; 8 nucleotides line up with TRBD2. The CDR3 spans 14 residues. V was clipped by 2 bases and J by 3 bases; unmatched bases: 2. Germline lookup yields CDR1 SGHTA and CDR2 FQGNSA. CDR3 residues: CASSLRAGEETQYF. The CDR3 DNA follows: TGTGCCAGCAGCTTACGAGCGGGGGAAGAGACCCAGTACTTC.

The CDR3: CSARIAGVSGNQPQHF. The CDR3 nucleotides are TGCAGTGCTAGAATTGCAGGGGTGAGTGGGAATCAGCCCCAGCATTTT. V gene TRBV20-1 combines with J gene TRBJ1-5, with D perhaps matching TRBD1 (6 bases). Per germline, CDR1 DFQATT and CDR2 SNEGSKA (reference sequence). This CDR3 comprises 16 residues. V was pared by 2 bases and J by 4 bases, with 18 bases between.

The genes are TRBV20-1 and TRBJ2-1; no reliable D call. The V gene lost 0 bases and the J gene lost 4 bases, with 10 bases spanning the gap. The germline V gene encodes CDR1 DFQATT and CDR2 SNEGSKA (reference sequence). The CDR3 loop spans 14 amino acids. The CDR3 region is CSARDQELYNEQFF. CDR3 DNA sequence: TGCAGTGCTAGAGATCAAGAACTTTACAATGAGCAGTTCTTC.

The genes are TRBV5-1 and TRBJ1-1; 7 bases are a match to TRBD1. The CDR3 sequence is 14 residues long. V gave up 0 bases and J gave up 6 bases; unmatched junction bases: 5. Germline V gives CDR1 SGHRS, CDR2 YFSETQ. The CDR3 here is CASSLATGAPEAFF. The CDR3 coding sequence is TGCGCCAGCAGCTTGGCTACAGGGGCACCTGAAGCTTTCTTT.

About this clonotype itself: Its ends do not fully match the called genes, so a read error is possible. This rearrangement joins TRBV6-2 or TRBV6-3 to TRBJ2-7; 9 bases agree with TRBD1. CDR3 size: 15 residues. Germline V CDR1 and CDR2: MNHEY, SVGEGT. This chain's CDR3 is CVSSRSGTGSYEQYF. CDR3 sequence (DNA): TGTGTCAGCAGCCGCAGCGGGACAGGGTCCTACGAGCAGTACTTC.

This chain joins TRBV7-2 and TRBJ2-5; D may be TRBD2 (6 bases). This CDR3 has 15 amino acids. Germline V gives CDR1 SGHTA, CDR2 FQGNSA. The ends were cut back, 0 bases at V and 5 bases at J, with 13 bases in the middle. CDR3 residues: CASSLAGRGWETQYF. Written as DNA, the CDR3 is TGTGCCAGCAGCTTAGCAGGGCGGGGTTGGGAGACCCAGTACTTC.

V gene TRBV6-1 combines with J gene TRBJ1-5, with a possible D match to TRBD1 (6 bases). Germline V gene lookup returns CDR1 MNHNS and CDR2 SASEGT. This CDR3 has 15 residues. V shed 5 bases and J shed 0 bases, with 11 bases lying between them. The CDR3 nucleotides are TGTGCCAGCAGTCGGACAGTTTATAGCAATCAGCCCCAGCATTTT. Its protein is CASSRTVYSNQPQHF.

The CDR3 is CASSPDRVGSPLHF. The CDR3 nucleotides read TGTGCCAGCAGCCCCGACAGGGTGGGTTCACCCCTCCACTTT. The chain carries TRBV27 and TRBJ1-6; the match to TRBD1 covers 7 bases. Trimming at V came to 6 bases and at J to 9 bases, leaving 8 bases not matched to a gene. The CDR3 contains 14 residues. Germline loops: CDR1 MNHEY, CDR2 SMNVEV (reference sequence).

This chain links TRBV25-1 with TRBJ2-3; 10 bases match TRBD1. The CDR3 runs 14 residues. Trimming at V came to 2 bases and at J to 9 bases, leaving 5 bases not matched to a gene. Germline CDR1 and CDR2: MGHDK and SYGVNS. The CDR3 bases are TGTGCCAGCAGTGAAGACAGGGGGCCGAGGACGCAGTATTTT. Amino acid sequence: CASSEDRGPRTQYF.

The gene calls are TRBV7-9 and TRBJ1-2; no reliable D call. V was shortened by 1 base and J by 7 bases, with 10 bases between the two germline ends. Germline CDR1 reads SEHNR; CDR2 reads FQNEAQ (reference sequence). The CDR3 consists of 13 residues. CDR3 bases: TGTGCCAGCAGCTTAGTCGGTGGAGGTGGCTACACCTTC. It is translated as CASSLVGGGGYTF.

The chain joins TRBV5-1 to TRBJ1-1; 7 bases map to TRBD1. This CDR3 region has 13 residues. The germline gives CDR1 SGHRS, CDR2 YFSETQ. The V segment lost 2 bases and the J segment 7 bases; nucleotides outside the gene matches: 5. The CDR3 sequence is CASSLTGEGEAFF. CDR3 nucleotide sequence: TGCGCCAGCAGCTTAACAGGGGAAGGTGAAGCTTTCTTT.

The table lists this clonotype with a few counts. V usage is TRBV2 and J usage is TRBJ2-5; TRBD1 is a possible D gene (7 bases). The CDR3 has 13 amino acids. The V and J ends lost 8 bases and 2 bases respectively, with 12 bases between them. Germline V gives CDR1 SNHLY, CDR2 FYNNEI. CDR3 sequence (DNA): TGTGCCAGCCTACAGGGGAGGCAAGAGACCCAGTACTTC. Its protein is CASLQGRQETQYF.

The CDR3 DNA sequence: TGCAGTGCTAGAATAGCGGGAGGGCTGGGAGATACGCAGTATTTT. Encoded protein: CSARIAGGLGDTQYF. V and J are TRBV20-1 and TRBJ2-3, with 11 bases fitting TRBD2. The CDR3 totals 15 residues. V lost 2 bases and J lost 5; bases outside the gene matches: 6. Germline V gene data show CDR1 as DFQATT and CDR2 as SNEGSKA (reference sequence).

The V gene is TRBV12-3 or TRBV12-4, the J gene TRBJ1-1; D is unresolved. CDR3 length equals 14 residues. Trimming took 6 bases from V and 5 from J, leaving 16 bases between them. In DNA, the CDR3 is TGTGCCAGCAGCCCCCCGGGGTTCGGGACTGAAGCTTTCTTT. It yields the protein CASSPPGFGTEAFF.

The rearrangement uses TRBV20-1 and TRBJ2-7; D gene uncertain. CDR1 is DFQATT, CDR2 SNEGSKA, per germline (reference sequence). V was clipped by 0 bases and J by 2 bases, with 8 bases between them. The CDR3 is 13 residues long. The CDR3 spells CSAREGRTYEQYF. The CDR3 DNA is TGCAGTGCTAGAGAGGGCCGAACCTACGAGCAGTACTTC.

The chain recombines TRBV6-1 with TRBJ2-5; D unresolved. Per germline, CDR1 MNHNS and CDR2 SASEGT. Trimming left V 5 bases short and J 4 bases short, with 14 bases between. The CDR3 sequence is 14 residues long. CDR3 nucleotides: TGTGCCAGCAGTACACCTTTGGAGATAGAGACCCAGTACTTC. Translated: CASSTPLEIETQYF.

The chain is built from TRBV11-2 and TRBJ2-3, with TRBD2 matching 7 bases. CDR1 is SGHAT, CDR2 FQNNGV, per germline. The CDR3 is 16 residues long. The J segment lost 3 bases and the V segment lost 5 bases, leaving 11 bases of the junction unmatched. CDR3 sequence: CASSAGRSGITDTQYF. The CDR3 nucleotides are TGTGCCAGCAGCGCCGGCAGGAGCGGGATAACAGATACGCAGTATTTT.

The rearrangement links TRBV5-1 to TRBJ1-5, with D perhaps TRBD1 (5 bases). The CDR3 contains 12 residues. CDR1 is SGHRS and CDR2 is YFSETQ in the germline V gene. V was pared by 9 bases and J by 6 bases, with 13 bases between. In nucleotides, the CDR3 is TGCGCCACGCCCCCAGGGAGTCAGCCCCAGCATTTT. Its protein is CATPPGSQPQHF.

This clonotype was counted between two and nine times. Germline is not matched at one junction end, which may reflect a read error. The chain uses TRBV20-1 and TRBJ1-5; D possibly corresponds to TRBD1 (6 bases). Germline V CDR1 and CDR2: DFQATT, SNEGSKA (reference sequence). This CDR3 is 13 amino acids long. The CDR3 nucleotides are TGCAGTGCCCGGGAGGGGGGCAACCAGCCCCAGCATTTT. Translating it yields CSAREGGNQPQHF.

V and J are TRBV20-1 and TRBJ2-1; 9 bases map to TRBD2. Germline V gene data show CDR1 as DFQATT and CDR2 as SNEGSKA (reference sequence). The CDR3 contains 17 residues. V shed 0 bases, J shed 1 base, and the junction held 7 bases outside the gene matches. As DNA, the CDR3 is TGCAGTGCTAGAGATTTTCCTAGCGGGAAATCCTACAATGAGCAGTTCTTC. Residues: CSARDFPSGKSYNEQFF.

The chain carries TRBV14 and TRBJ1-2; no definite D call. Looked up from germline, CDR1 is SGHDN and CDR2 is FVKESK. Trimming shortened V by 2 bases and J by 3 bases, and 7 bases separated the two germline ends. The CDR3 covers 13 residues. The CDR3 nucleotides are TGTGCCAGCAGCCAAAACCTGGACTATGGCTACACCTTC. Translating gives CASSQNLDYGYTF.

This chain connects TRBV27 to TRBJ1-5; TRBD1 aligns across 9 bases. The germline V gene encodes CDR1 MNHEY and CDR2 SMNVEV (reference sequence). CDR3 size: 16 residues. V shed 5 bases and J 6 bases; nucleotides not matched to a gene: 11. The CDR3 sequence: CASSPGLTGGSQPQHF. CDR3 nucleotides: TGTGCCAGCAGTCCTGGCCTGACAGGGGGTTCTCAGCCCCAGCATTTT.

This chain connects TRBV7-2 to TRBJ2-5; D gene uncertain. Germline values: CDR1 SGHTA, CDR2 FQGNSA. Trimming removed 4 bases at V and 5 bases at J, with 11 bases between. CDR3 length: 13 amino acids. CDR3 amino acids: CASSSLRAETQYF. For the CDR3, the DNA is TGTGCCAGCAGCTCCCTAAGGGCGGAGACCCAGTACTTC.

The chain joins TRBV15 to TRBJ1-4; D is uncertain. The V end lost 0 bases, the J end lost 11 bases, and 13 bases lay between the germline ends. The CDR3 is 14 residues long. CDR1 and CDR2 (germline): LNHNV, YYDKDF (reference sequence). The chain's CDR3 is CATSRDLGVDKLFF. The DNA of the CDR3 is TGTGCCACCAGCAGAGATCTTGGGGTCGATAAACTGTTTTTT.

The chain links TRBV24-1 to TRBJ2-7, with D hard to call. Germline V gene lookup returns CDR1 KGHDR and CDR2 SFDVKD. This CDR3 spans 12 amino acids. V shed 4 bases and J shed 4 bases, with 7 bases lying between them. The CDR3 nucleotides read TGTGCCACCAGTGACGGCAGATACGAGCAGTACTTC. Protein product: CATSDGRYEQYF.

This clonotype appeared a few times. CDR3 sequence reads: CSARTGYTEAFF. In DNA, the CDR3 is TGCAGTGCCAGGACCGGGTACACTGAAGCTTTCTTT. The chain recombines TRBV20-1 with TRBJ1-1; D remains unclear. The CDR3 loop spans 12 amino acids. Between the trimmed V and J ends, which lost 6 bases and 3 bases, there was a span of 11 bases. Germline-derived CDR1 and CDR2 are DFQATT and SNEGSKA (reference sequence).

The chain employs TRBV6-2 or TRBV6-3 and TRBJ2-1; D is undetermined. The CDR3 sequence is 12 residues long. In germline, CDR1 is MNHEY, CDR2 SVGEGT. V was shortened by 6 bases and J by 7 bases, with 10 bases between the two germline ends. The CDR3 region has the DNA TGTGCCAGCAGCCGCCTCGGGAATGAGCAGTTCTTC. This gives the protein CASSRLGNEQFF.

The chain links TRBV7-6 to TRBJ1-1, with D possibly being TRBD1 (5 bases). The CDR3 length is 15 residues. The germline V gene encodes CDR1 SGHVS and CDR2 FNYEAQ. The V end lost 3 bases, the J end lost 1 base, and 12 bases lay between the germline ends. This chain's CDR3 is CASSFGGTGNTEAFF. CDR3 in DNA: TGTGCCAGCAGCTTTGGGGGGACCGGGAACACTGAAGCTTTCTTT.